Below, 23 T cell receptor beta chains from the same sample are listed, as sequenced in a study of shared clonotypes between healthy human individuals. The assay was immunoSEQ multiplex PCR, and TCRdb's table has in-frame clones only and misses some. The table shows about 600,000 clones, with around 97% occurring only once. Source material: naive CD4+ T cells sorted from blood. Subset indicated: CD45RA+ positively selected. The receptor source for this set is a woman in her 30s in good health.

The CDR3 DNA is TGTGCCAGCAGTTTATTCACTAGTACGCCCGATACGCAGTATTTT. Translating gives CASSLFTSTPDTQYF. The V call is TRBV28, the J call TRBJ2-3; tentatively, D is TRBD2 (5 bases). Trimming took off 1 base at V and 6 bases at J, with 14 bases between the two ends. This CDR3 region has 15 residues. Germline V gives CDR1 MDHEN, CDR2 SYDVKM. The full variable domain, completed using reference TRBV28 and TRBJ2-3, is DVKVTQSSRYLVKRTGEKVFLECVQDMDHENMFWYRQDPGLGLRLIYFSYDVKMKEKGDIPEGYSVSREKKERFSLILESASTNQTSMYLCASSLFTSTPDTQYFGPGTRLTVL.

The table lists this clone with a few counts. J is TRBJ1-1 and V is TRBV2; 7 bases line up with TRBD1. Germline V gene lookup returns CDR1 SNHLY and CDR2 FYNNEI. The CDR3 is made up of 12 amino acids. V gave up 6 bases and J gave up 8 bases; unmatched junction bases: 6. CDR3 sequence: CASSAGTVEAFF. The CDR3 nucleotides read TGTGCCAGCAGCGCCGGGACAGTGGAAGCTTTCTTT.

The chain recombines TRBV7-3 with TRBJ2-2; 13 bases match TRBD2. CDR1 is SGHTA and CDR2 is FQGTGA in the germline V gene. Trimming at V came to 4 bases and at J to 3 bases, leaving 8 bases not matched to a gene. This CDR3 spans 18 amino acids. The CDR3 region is CASSYGLAGAEDTGELFF. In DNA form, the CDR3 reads TGTGCCAGCAGCTACGGACTAGCGGGAGCTGAGGACACCGGGGAGCTGTTTTTT.

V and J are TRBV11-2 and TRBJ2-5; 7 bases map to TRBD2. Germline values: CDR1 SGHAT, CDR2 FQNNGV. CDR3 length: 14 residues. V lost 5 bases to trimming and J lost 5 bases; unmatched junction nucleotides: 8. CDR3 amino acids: CASSRGLVGETQYF. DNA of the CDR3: TGTGCCAGCAGCCGAGGACTAGTCGGCGAGACCCAGTACTTC.

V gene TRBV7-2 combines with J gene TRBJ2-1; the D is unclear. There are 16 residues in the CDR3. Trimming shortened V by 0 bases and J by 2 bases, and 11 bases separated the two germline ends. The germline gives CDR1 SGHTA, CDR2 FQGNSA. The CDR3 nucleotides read TGTGCCAGCAGCTTAGCGATCCGATCTACCTACAATGAGCAGTTCTTC. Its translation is CASSLAIRSTYNEQFF.

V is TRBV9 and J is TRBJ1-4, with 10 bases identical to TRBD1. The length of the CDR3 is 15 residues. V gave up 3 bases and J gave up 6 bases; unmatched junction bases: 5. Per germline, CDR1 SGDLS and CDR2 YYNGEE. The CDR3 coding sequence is TGTGCCAGCAGCGCCGGGACAGGGGACTATGAAAAACTGTTTTTT. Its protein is CASSAGTGDYEKLFF.

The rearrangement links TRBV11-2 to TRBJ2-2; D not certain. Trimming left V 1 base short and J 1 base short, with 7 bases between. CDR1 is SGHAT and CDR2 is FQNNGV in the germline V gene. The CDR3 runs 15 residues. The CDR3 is CASSLGLRNTGELFF. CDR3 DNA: TGTGCCAGCAGCTTAGGGCTCAGGAACACCGGGGAGCTGTTTTTT.

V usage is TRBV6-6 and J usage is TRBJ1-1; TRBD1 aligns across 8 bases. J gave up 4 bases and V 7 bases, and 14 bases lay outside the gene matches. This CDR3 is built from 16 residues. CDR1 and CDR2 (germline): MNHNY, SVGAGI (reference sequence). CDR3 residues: CASTPAGGALGTEAFF. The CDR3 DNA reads TGTGCCAGCACCCCCGCAGGGGGCGCGCTCGGCACTGAAGCTTTCTTT.

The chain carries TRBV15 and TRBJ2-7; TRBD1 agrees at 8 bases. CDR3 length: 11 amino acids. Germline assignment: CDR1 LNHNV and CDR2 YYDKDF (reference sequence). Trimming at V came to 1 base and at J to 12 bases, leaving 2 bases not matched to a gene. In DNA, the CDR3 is TGTGCCACCAGCAGAGGGACAGGGATGTACTTC. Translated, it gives CATSRGTGMYF.

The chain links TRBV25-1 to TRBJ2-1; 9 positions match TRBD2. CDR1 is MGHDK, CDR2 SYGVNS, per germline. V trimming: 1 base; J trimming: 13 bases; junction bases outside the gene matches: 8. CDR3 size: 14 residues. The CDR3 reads CASSESGGRGDQFF. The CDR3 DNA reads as TGTGCCAGCAGTGAATCCGGCGGGAGGGGTGACCAGTTCTTC.

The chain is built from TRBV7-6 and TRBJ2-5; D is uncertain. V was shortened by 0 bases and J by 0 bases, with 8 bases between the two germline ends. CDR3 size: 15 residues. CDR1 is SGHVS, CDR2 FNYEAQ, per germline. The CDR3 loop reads CASSLANSYQETQYF. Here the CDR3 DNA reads TGTGCCAGCAGCTTAGCGAACAGTTACCAAGAGACCCAGTACTTC. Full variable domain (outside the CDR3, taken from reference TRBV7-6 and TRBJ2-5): GAGVSQSPRYKVTKRGQDVALRCDPISGHVSLYWYRQALGQGPEFLTYFNYEAQQDKSGLPNDRFSAERPEGSISTLTIQRTEQRDSAMYRCASSLANSYQETQYFGPGTRLLVL.

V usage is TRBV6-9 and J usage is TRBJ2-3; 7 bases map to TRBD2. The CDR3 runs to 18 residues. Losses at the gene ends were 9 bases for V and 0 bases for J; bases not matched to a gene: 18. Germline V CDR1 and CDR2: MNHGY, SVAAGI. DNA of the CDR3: TGTGCCAGGTTCGGCCTAGCGGACTTCATCGTTAGCACAGATACGCAGTATTTT. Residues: CARFGLADFIVSTDTQYF.

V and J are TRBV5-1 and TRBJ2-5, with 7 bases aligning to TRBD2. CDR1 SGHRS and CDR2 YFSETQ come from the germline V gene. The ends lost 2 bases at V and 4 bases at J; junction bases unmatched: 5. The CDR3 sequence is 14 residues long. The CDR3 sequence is CASSFGGIGETQYF. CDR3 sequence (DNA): TGCGCCAGCAGCTTCGGGGGGATCGGAGAGACCCAGTACTTC.

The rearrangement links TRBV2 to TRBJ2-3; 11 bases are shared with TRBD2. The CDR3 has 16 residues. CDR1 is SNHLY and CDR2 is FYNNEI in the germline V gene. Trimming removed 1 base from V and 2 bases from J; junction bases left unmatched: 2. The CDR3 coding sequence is TGTGCCAGCAGTGAAGGACTAGCGGGATTCACAGATACGCAGTATTTT. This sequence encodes CASSEGLAGFTDTQYF. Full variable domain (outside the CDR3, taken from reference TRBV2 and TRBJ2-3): EPEVTQTPSHQVTQMGQEVILRCVPISNHLYFYWYRQILGQKVEFLVSFYNNEISEKSEIFDDQFSVERPDGSNFTLKIRSTKLEDSAMYFCASSEGLAGFTDTQYFGPGTRLTVL.

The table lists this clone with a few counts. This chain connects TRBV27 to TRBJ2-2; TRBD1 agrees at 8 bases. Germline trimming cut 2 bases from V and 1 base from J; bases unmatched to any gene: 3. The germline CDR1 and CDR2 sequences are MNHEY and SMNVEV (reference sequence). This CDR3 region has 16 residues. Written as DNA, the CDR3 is TGTGCCAGCAGTTTAGGGACAGGCCTGAACACCGGGGAGCTGTTTTTT. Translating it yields CASSLGTGLNTGELFF.

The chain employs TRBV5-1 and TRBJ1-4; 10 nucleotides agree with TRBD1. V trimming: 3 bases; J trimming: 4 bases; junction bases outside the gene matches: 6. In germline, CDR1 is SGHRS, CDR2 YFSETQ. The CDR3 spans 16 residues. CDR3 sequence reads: CASSSRQGAGNEKLFF. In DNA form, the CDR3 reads TGCGCCAGCAGCTCTAGACAGGGGGCGGGTAATGAAAAACTGTTTTTT. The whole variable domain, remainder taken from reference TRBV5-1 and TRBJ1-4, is KAGVTQTPRYLIKTRGQQVTLSCSPISGHRSVSWYQQTPGQGLQFLFEYFSETQRNKGNFPGRFSGRQFSNSRSEMNVSTLELGDSALYLCASSSRQGAGNEKLFFGSGTQLSVL.

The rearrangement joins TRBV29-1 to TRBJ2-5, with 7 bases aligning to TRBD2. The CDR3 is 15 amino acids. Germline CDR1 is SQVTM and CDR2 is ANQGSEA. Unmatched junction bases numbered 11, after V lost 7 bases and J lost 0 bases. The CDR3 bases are TGCAGCGCCACGGGAGGTGGGTGGTACCAAGAGACCCAGTACTTC. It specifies CSATGGGWYQETQYF.

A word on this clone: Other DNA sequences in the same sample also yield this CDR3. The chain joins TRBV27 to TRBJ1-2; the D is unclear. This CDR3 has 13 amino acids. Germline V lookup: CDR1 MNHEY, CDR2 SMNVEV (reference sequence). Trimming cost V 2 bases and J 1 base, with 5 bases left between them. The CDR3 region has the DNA TGTGCCAGCAGTTTACGCGGTAACTATGGCTACACCTTC. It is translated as CASSLRGNYGYTF.

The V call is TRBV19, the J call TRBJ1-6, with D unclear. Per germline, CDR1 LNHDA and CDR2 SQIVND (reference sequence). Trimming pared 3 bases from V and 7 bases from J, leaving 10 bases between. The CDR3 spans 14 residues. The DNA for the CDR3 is TGTGCCAGTAGTATCGGCGACATAAATTCACCCCTCCACTTT. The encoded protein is CASSIGDINSPLHF.

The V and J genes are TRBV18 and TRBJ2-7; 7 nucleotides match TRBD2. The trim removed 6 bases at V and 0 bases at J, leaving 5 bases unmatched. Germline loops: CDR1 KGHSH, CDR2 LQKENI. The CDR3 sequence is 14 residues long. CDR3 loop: CASSQGGSSYEQYF. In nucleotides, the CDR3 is TGTGCCAGCTCTCAGGGCGGGAGCTCCTACGAGCAGTACTTC.

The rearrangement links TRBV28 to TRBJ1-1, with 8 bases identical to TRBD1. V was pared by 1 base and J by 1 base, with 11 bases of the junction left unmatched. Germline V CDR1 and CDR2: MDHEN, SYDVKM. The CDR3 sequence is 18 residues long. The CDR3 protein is CASSLFRPGGAGNTEAFF. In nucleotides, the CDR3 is TGTGCCAGCAGTTTATTTCGGCCAGGGGGCGCCGGGAACACTGAAGCTTTCTTT.

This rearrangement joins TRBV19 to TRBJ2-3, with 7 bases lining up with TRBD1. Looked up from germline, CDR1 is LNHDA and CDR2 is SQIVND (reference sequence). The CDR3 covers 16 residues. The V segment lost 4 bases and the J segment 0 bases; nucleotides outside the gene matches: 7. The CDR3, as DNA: TGTGCCAGTAGTACAATACAGGGGATAAGCACAGATACGCAGTATTTT. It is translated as CASSTIQGISTDTQYF. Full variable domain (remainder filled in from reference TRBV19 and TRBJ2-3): DGGITQSPKYLFRKEGQNVTLSCEQNLNHDAMYWYRQDPGQGLRLIYYSQIVNDFQKGDIAEGYSVSREKKESFPLTVTSAQKNPTAFYLCASSTIQGISTDTQYFGPGTRLTVL.

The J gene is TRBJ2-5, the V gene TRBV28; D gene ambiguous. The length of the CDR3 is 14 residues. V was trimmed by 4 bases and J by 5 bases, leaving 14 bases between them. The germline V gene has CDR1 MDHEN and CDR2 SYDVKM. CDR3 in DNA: TGTGCCAGCAGTTCCCCCTCTCTTTTCGAGACCCAGTACTTC. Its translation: CASSSPSLFETQYF.